The 23 T cell receptor beta chains in this list originate from one sample, sequenced in a study of Tregs in tolerant kidney transplant recipients. This table comes from immunoSEQ multiplex PCR, and its TCRdb copy is limited to in-frame clones, with some not included. The repertoire holds around 43,000 clones, with 75% to 95% as singletons. Sequencing was carried out using Tregs from blood. All receptors derive from a human donor in good health.

V is TRBV10-2 and J is TRBJ1-5; D is unclear. The CDR3 totals 14 residues. Germline V gene lookup returns CDR1 WSHSY and CDR2 SAAADI. Trimming stripped 7 bases from V and 0 bases from J, with 10 bases between. The CDR3: CASTSIYSNQPQHF. DNA for the CDR3: TGCGCCAGCACTAGTATTTATAGCAATCAGCCCCAGCATTTT.

The chain couples TRBV30 to TRBJ2-5; TRBD1 might be the D (6 bases). This CDR3 region has 12 residues. V was pared by 3 bases and J by 4 bases, with 9 bases between. CDR1 and CDR2 (germline): GTSNPN, SVGIG (reference sequence). The CDR3, as DNA: TGTGCCTGGAGAGCAGGGGTAGAGACCCAGTACTTC. It specifies CAWRAGVETQYF.

The sample holds one count of this clone. The chain links TRBV6-1 to TRBJ2-7; D is undetermined. Germline V lookup: CDR1 MNHNS, CDR2 SASEGT. The V end lost 5 bases, the J end lost 5 bases, and 16 bases lay between the germline ends. The CDR3 totals 14 residues. CDR3 nucleotides: TGTGCCAGCAGTCCCCGTGTGGTGGGCAACGAGCAGTACTTC. Translating it yields CASSPRVVGNEQYF.

V usage is TRBV7-6 and J usage is TRBJ1-1; tentatively, D is TRBD1 (6 bases). V lost 1 base to trimming and J lost 1 base, with 19 bases between them. Looked up from germline, CDR1 is SGHVS and CDR2 is FNYEAQ. This CDR3 region has 18 residues. Written as DNA, the CDR3 is TGTGCCAGCAGCTTAGGTGGACGCGAGGGGGTCTCGAACACTGAAGCTTTCTTT. It translates to CASSLGGREGVSNTEAFF.

The chain recombines TRBV5-5 with TRBJ1-2, with TRBD1 matching 11 bases. Germline CDR1 is SGHKS and CDR2 is YYEKEE (reference sequence). The CDR3 sequence is 17 residues long. V lost 2 bases and J lost 4; bases outside the gene matches: 10. CDR3 bases: TGTGCCAGCAGCTTCCGGGACAGGGGGGTTATTCTCTATGGCTACACCTTC. The encoded protein is CASSFRDRGVILYGYTF. Filled out from reference TRBV5-5 and TRBJ1-2, the complete variable domain reads DAGVTQSPTHLIKTRGQQVTLRCSPISGHKSVSWYQQVLGQGPQFIFQYYEKEERGRGNFPDRFSARQFPNYSSELNVNALLLGDSALYLCASSFRDRGVILYGYTFGSGTRLTVV.

The rearrangement uses TRBV11-2 and TRBJ2-7; 7 nucleotides line up with TRBD2. Germline V gene lookup returns CDR1 SGHAT and CDR2 FQNNGV. V lost 1 base to trimming and J lost 6 bases; unmatched junction nucleotides: 9. The CDR3 length is 15 residues. CDR3 loop: CASSLAGRVGGEQYF. The DNA of the CDR3 is TGTGCCAGCAGCTTAGCGGGGAGGGTGGGCGGCGAGCAGTACTTC.

The CDR3 DNA is TGTGCCAGCTCATTAGGGGGTGGCTACACCTTC. Translating it yields CASSLGGGYTF. This chain uses TRBV18 with TRBJ1-2; possibly TRBD1 for D (6 bases). This CDR3 region has 11 residues. Trimming pared 5 bases from V and 7 bases from J, leaving 8 bases between. CDR1 is KGHSH, CDR2 LQKENI, per germline. Full variable domain (remainder filled in from reference TRBV18 and TRBJ1-2): NAGVMQNPRHLVRRRGQEARLRCSPMKGHSHVYWYRQLPEEGLKFMVYLQKENIIDESGMPKERFSAEFPKEGPSILRIQQVVRGDSAAYFCASSLGGGYTFGSGTRLTVV.

This chain connects TRBV5-1 to TRBJ2-7; 13 bases align to TRBD2. The CDR3 length is 16 residues. Per germline, CDR1 SGHRS and CDR2 YFSETQ. The V segment lost 3 bases and the J segment 2 bases; nucleotides outside the gene matches: 5. CDR3 DNA: TGCGCCAGCAGCTGGGGACTAGCGGGGAGTACCTACGAGCAGTACTTC. Amino acid sequence: CASSWGLAGSTYEQYF.

The V and J genes are TRBV7-2 and TRBJ2-5; a possible D gene is TRBD1 (6 bases). Germline values: CDR1 SGHTA, CDR2 FQGNSA. Trimming pared 5 bases from V and 5 bases from J, leaving 12 bases between. The CDR3 length is 13 residues. In DNA form, the CDR3 reads TGTGCCAGCAGCATCAACAGGGACGAGACCCAGTACTTC. It encodes CASSINRDETQYF.

The genes are TRBV9 and TRBJ2-7; D may be TRBD1 or TRBD2 (5 bases each). Germline CDR1 SGDLS, CDR2 YYNGEE. This CDR3 comprises 15 residues. V gave up 4 bases and J gave up 3 bases, with 17 bases separating them. In nucleotides, the CDR3 is TGTGCCAGCAGCCTCTTTGGGACCAATTTCTACGAGCAGTACTTC. This translates into CASSLFGTNFYEQYF.

CDR3 amino acids: CASRPTVGTEAFF. The CDR3 bases are TGCGCCAGCAGACCCACGGTGGGCACTGAAGCTTTCTTT. The chain joins TRBV5-1 to TRBJ1-1; D gene unclear. Trimming left V 5 bases short and J 4 bases short, with 12 bases between. This CDR3 spans 13 amino acids. Germline-derived CDR1 and CDR2 are SGHRS and YFSETQ.

The rearrangement joins TRBV11-3 to TRBJ2-3, with D tentatively TRBD1 or TRBD2 (5 bases each). There are 13 residues in the CDR3. CDR1 and CDR2 (germline): SGHNT, YENEEA. Trimming took off 2 bases at V and 10 bases at J, with 13 bases between the two ends. In DNA form, the CDR3 reads TGTGCCAGCAGCTTACAAGGGGAGACGGCGCAGTATTTT. This encodes CASSLQGETAQYF.

The V call is TRBV6-5, the J call TRBJ1-5, with D possibly being TRBD1 (5 bases). The CDR3 is made up of 14 amino acids. Trimming left V 6 bases short and J 7 bases short, with 16 bases between. Per germline, CDR1 MNHEY and CDR2 SVGAGI. Here the CDR3 reads CASRLNQGYQPQHF. The CDR3 bases are TGTGCCAGCAGGCTTAATCAGGGTTACCAGCCCCAGCATTTT.

This clone has a single count. The chain combines TRBV7-3 with TRBJ1-1, with D hard to call. The V end was cut by 1 base, the J end by 7 bases, with 10 bases between. The CDR3 has 13 residues. In germline, CDR1 is SGHTA, CDR2 FQGTGA. As DNA, the CDR3 is TGTGCCAGCAGCTTAATAAGGGAGGGTGAAGCTTTCTTT. Its protein product is CASSLIREGEAFF. The full variable domain, completed using reference TRBV7-3 and TRBJ1-1, is GAGVSQTPSNKVTEKGKYVELRCDPISGHTALYWYRQSLGQGPEFLIYFQGTGAADDSGLPNDRFFAVRPEGSVSTLKIQRTERGDSAVYLCASSLIREGEAFFGQGTRLTVV.

The rearrangement uses TRBV19 and TRBJ2-2, with 11 bases aligning to TRBD1. Germline loops: CDR1 LNHDA, CDR2 SQIVND (reference sequence). The CDR3 is 15 amino acids. After removal of 3 bases from V and 7 bases from J, the junction contained 4 bases not matched to a gene. Here the CDR3 DNA reads TGTGCCAGTAGTATGGGGACAGGGGGGATCGGGGAGCTGTTTTTT. This gives the protein CASSMGTGGIGELFF.

This chain links TRBV7-9 with TRBJ2-1, with TRBD2 matching over 11 bases. CDR3 length: 16 residues. CDR1 is SEHNR and CDR2 is FQNEAQ in the germline V gene (reference sequence). With V trimmed by 5 bases and J by 2 bases, 5 bases remained unmatched. CDR3 in DNA: TGTGCCAGCAGCCTCGCACTAGCGGGAGCCTACAATGAGCAGTTCTTC. Translating it yields CASSLALAGAYNEQFF.

The gene calls are TRBV4-1 and TRBJ2-3; perhaps TRBD2 as D (6 bases). Trimming pared 4 bases from V and 0 bases from J, leaving 14 bases between. In germline, CDR1 is MGHRA, CDR2 YSYEKL. This CDR3 is built from 16 residues. CDR3 DNA: TGCGCCAGCAGCCTTCGGGCGGGGAGAAGCACAGATACGCAGTATTTT. Amino acid sequence: CASSLRAGRSTDTQYF.

The rearrangement uses TRBV14 and TRBJ2-7, with a weak D call TRBD1 (6 bases). Trimming removed 0 bases from V and 4 bases from J, with 19 bases in between. Looked up from germline, CDR1 is SGHDN and CDR2 is FVKESK. The CDR3 runs to 17 residues. Here the CDR3 reads CASSQEGRGARRYEQYF. CDR3 coding DNA: TGTGCCAGCAGCCAAGAGGGCAGGGGCGCGAGAAGGTACGAGCAGTACTTC.

V and J are TRBV5-1 and TRBJ2-1; 9 nucleotides agree with TRBD2. Germline CDR1 reads SGHRS; CDR2 reads YFSETQ. This CDR3 contains 15 residues. With 2 bases clipped from V and 7 bases from J, the junction kept 7 bases outside the gene matches. CDR3 bases: TGCGCCAGCAGCTTAAGTCTAGCGGGGTTGAATGAGCAGTTCTTC. Amino acid sequence: CASSLSLAGLNEQFF.

This rearrangement joins TRBV2 to TRBJ2-7, with D unclear. Trimming removed 9 bases at V and 0 bases at J, with 9 bases between. The CDR3 runs to 12 residues. The V gene's germline CDR1 is SNHLY and CDR2 FYNNEI. The CDR3 sequence: CARGRFSYEQYF. DNA for the CDR3: TGTGCCAGGGGAAGATTCTCCTACGAGCAGTACTTC.

This clone has just a few counts. J is TRBJ1-5 and V is TRBV4-1, with 7 bases fitting TRBD1. CDR3 length equals 14 residues. Germline V gene sequence: CDR1 MGHRA, CDR2 YSYEKL. V was clipped by 3 bases and J by 4 bases; unmatched bases: 3. CDR3: CASSQDRTNQPQHF. CDR3 DNA: TGCGCCAGCAGCCAGGACAGGACAAATCAGCCCCAGCATTTT.

V gene TRBV5-1 combines with J gene TRBJ2-1; D unclear. The length of the CDR3 is 15 residues. The ends were cut back, 4 bases at V and 5 bases at J, with 16 bases in the middle. Germline V gene sequence: CDR1 SGHRS, CDR2 YFSETQ. Written as DNA, the CDR3 is TGCGCCAGCAGCGCCGGACCAACGCCCGACAATGAGCAGTTCTTC. Residues: CASSAGPTPDNEQFF.

This chain links TRBV2 with TRBJ1-4; D unresolved. Germline CDR1 and CDR2: SNHLY and FYNNEI. The CDR3 runs to 11 residues. The germline V and J ends were trimmed by 3 bases and 6 bases, with 2 bases remaining between them. The CDR3 is CASSDDEKLFF. In nucleotides, the CDR3 is TGTGCCAGCAGTGATGATGAAAAACTGTTTTTT.